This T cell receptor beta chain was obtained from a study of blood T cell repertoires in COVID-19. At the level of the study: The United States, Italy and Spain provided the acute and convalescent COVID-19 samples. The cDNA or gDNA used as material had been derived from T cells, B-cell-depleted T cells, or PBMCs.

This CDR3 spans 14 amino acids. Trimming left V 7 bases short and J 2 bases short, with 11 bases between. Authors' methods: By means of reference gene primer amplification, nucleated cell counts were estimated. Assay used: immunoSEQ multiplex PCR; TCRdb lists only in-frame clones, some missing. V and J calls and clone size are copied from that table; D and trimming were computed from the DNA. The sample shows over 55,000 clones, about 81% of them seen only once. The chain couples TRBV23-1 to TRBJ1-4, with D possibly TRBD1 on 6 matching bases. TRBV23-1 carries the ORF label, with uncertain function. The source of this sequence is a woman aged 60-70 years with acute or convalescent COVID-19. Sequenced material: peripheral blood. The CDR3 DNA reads TGCGCCAGCACCCCCAGGGGCACTAATGAAAAACTGTTTTTT. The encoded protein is CASTPRGTNEKLFF.